The source of this T cell receptor beta chain is a study of blood T cell repertoires in COVID-19. Using immunoSEQ multiplex PCR, the repertoire was profiled, and TCRdb retains in-frame clones only, with some absent. The sample contains 250,000 to 300,000 clones, approximately 80% of which appear only once. Germline V CDR1 and CDR2: MGHRA, YSYEKL. The CDR3 sequence is 14 residues long. V was pared by 8 bases and J by 5 bases, with 18 bases between. The sample was peripheral blood. The TCR was taken from a woman aged 55-69 years with active or convalescent COVID-19. The V call is TRBV4-1, the J call TRBJ2-5, with D possibly TRBD2 on 6 matching bases. The chain's CDR3 is CASSEGTRRETQYF. Here the CDR3 DNA reads TGCGCCAGCTCGGAGGGTACAAGAAGGGAGACCCAGTACTTC.